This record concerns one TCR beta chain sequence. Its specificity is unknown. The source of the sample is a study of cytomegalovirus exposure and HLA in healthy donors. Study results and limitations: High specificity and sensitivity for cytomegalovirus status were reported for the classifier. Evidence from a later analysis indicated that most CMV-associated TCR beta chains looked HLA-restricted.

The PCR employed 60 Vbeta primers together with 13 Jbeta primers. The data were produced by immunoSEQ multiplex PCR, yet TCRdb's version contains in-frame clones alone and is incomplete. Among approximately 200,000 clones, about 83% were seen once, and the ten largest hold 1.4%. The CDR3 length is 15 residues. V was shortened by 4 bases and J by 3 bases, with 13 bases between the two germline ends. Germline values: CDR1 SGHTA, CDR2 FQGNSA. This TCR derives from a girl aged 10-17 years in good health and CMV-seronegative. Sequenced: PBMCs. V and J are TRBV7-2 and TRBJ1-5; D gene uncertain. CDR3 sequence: CASSSARVINQPQHF. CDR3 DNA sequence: TGTGCCAGCAGCTCCGCCCGCGTAATCAATCAGCCCCAGCATTTT. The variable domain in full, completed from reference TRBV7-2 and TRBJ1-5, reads GAGVSQSPSNKVTEKGKDVELRCDPISGHTALYWYRQSLGQGLEFLIYFQGNSAPDKSGLPSDRFSAERTGGSVSTLTIQRTQQEDSAVYLCASSSARVINQPQHFGDGTRLSIL.